These 29 T cell receptor beta chains share one sample of origin, sequenced in a study of T cells after yellow fever vaccination. TCRdb itself ran the 5' RACE reads through MiXCR, one entry per CDR3 protein. The sample has some 260,000 distinct CDR3 sequences, around 5.2% seen once. Sequencing was performed on CD4+ T cells sorted from PBMCs, taken on the day of the yellow fever booster vaccination. These receptors originate from a man aged 18 to 29 who received the YFV17D yellow fever vaccine.

The CDR3 region has the DNA TGTGCCAGCAGCCACGGACAACCTGGCTACACCTTC. It is translated as CASSHGQPGYTF. The chain joins TRBV3-1 to TRBJ1-2; D perhaps matches TRBD1 (5 bases). The CDR3 is 12 amino acids. CDR1 is LGHDT, CDR2 YNNKEL, per germline (reference sequence). V was trimmed by 3 bases and J by 7 bases, leaving 9 bases between them. Using reference TRBV3-1 and TRBJ1-2 for the parts outside the CDR3, the full variable domain is DTAVSQTPKYLVTQMGNDKSIKCEQNLGHDTMYWYKQDSKKFLKIMFSYNNKELIINETVPNRFSPKSPDKAHLNLHINSLELGDSAVYFCASSHGQPGYTFGSGTRLTVV.

This clonotype was detected many times. The chain is built from TRBV2 and TRBJ2-5; 8 bases line up with TRBD2. This CDR3 has 14 residues. Trimming at V came to 6 bases and at J to 0 bases, leaving 3 bases not matched to a gene. Germline CDR1 reads SNHLY; CDR2 reads FYNNEI. This chain's CDR3 is CASRERGHQETQYF. The CDR3 nucleotides are TGTGCCAGCAGAGAGCGGGGGCACCAAGAGACCCAGTACTTC.

This rearrangement joins TRBV5-1 to TRBJ2-1; 10 bases are shared with TRBD2. The CDR3 runs 16 residues. The V and J ends lost 4 bases and 6 bases, in that order; junction bases with no gene match: 10. Germline loops: CDR1 SGHRS, CDR2 YFSETQ. The CDR3 DNA follows: TGCGCCAGCAGCGCGGCACAGCGGGGGGGCTTCAATGAGCAGTTCTTC. It is translated as CASSAAQRGGFNEQFF.

This clonotype was detected a few times. The J gene is TRBJ2-3, the V gene TRBV4-2; 7 bases are shared with TRBD1. The CDR3 consists of 15 residues. Trimming cost V 4 bases and J 0 bases; bases outside gene matches: 4. Germline lookup yields CDR1 LGHNA and CDR2 YNFKEQ. CDR3 amino acids: CASSRQGPSTDTQYF. CDR3 nucleotide sequence: TGTGCCAGCAGCCGACAGGGCCCTAGCACAGATACGCAGTATTTT.

This clonotype was seen only a few times. The CDR3 region is CASSTGQGGNYGYTF. The DNA for the CDR3 is TGCGCCAGCAGCACTGGACAGGGGGGTAACTATGGCTACACCTTC. The rearrangement uses TRBV5-1 and TRBJ1-2; 10 bases are a match to TRBD1. Per germline, CDR1 SGHRS and CDR2 YFSETQ. With 4 bases clipped from V and 1 base from J, the junction kept 4 bases outside the gene matches. The CDR3 runs to 15 residues.

This clonotype was detected only a few times. The chain uses TRBV5-6 and TRBJ2-2; 7 nucleotides agree with TRBD1. With 4 bases clipped from V and 4 bases from J, the junction kept 7 bases outside the gene matches. Per the germline V gene, CDR1 is SGHDT and CDR2 is YYEEEE. CDR3 length: 15 amino acids. In nucleotides, the CDR3 is TGTGCCAGCAGCGCGGACAGGAAATTCACCGGGGAGCTGTTTTTT. Encoded protein: CASSADRKFTGELFF.

This clonotype was counted ten times or more. CDR3 sequence reads: CSATQGQGTEAFF. The DNA of the CDR3 is TGCAGCGCCACACAGGGCCAGGGGACTGAAGCTTTCTTT. The chain links TRBV29-1 to TRBJ1-1; weak D call: TRBD1 (6 bases). CDR1 and CDR2 (germline): SQVTM, ANQGSEA. Trimming took 7 bases from V and 5 from J, leaving 17 bases between them. CDR3 length equals 13 residues.

This clonotype was seen a handful of times. This chain links TRBV7-2 with TRBJ1-1; tentatively, D is TRBD1 (6 bases). The CDR3 is 15 amino acids. V was trimmed by 6 bases and J by 4 bases, leaving 18 bases between them. Germline V gene data show CDR1 as SGHTA and CDR2 as FQGNSA. CDR3 nucleotides: TGTGCCAGCAGTCTTCGGGACGGGGGGCTCACTGAAGCTTTCTTT. This translates into CASSLRDGGLTEAFF.

This clonotype occurred a few times. This chain links TRBV6-2 or TRBV6-3 with TRBJ2-7, with D perhaps matching TRBD1 (6 bases). The germline gives CDR1 MNHEY, CDR2 SVGEGT. Trimming took off 5 bases at V and 4 bases at J, with 9 bases between the two ends. The CDR3 runs to 12 residues. Here the CDR3 DNA reads TGTGCCAGCAGTGGACAGATATACGAGCAGTACTTC. This sequence encodes CASSGQIYEQYF.

The chain employs TRBV7-9 and TRBJ2-1, with D perhaps TRBD1 (6 bases). Trimming pared 11 bases from V and 1 base from J, leaving 21 bases between. The CDR3 contains 16 residues. The V gene's germline CDR1 is SEHNR and CDR2 FQNEAQ (reference sequence). The DNA of the CDR3 is TGTGCCGCACAGGGTGCGAAGGGACCATCCTACAATGAGCAGTTCTTC. Its translation is CAAQGAKGPSYNEQFF.

The rearrangement joins TRBV6-5 to TRBJ2-1, with D perhaps given as TRBD1 or TRBD2 (5 bases each). The CDR3 totals 15 residues. Germline-derived CDR1 and CDR2 are MNHEY and SVGAGI. Trimming cost V 4 bases and J 8 bases, with 18 bases left between them. The CDR3 loop reads CASSSSGSSQDEQFF. The CDR3 DNA reads TGTGCCAGCAGTTCGTCAGGGAGTAGTCAGGATGAGCAGTTCTTC.

This clonotype came up many times. The chain combines TRBV7-6 with TRBJ2-4; TRBD2 might be the D (5 bases). Germline loops: CDR1 SGHVS, CDR2 FNYEAQ. CDR3 length equals 16 residues. V gave up 0 bases and J gave up 2 bases, with 11 bases separating them. CDR3 DNA sequence: TGTGCCAGCAGCTTAGCCTACTCGGGGTCCAAAAACATTCAGTACTTC. It codes for CASSLAYSGSKNIQYF. The full variable domain, rest sourced from reference TRBV7-6 and TRBJ2-4, is GAGVSQSPRYKVTKRGQDVALRCDPISGHVSLYWYRQALGQGPEFLTYFNYEAQQDKSGLPNDRFSAERPEGSISTLTIQRTEQRDSAMYRCASSLAYSGSKNIQYFGAGTRLSVL.

The table lists this clonotype with a few counts. This sequence joins TRBV5-1 and TRBJ2-5, with D maybe TRBD2 (5 bases). V was pared by 10 bases and J by 7 bases, with 23 bases between. The CDR3 covers 14 residues. The germline V gene has CDR1 SGHRS and CDR2 YFSETQ. The CDR3 DNA reads as TGCGCCGGATCCCGAAGTGTACTAGAGGGGACCCAGTACTTC. Translation: CAGSRSVLEGTQYF.

This chain uses TRBV11-2 with TRBJ2-6; the D is unclear. CDR3 size: 17 residues. The V gene lost 6 bases and the J gene lost 0 bases, with 15 bases spanning the gap. Germline V gives CDR1 SGHAT, CDR2 FQNNGV. CDR3 nucleotides: TGTGCCAGCAGTCCAAGGCACGGTTACTCTGGGGCCAACGTCCTGACTTTC. Encoded protein: CASSPRHGYSGANVLTF.

The CDR3 here is CSVRTGTGPDTGELFF. CDR3 in DNA: TGCAGCGTTAGGACTGGCACAGGGCCCGACACCGGGGAGCTGTTTTTT. The rearrangement links TRBV29-1 to TRBJ2-2; maybe TRBD1 (6 bases). The V end lost 5 bases, the J end lost 3 bases, and 19 bases lay between the germline ends. The CDR3 has 16 amino acids. Germline loops: CDR1 SQVTM, CDR2 ANQGSEA.

This clonotype was counted a few times. V gene TRBV3-1 combines with J gene TRBJ1-6; D is uncertain. V was cut by 1 base and J by 9 bases, with 16 bases left in between. The CDR3 extends over 16 amino acids. The germline V gene encodes CDR1 LGHDT and CDR2 YNNKEL (reference sequence). This CDR3 reads CASSQGGGKFGSPLHF. CDR3 bases: TGTGCCAGCAGCCAAGGGGGAGGGAAGTTTGGTTCACCCCTCCACTTT. Full variable domain (missing parts from reference TRBV3-1 and TRBJ1-6): DTAVSQTPKYLVTQMGNDKSIKCEQNLGHDTMYWYKQDSKKFLKIMFSYNNKELIINETVPNRFSPKSPDKAHLNLHINSLELGDSAVYFCASSQGGGKFGSPLHFGNGTRLTVT.

The gene calls are TRBV9 and TRBJ1-2; possible D gene TRBD1, 5 bases. The germline V gene has CDR1 SGDLS and CDR2 YYNGEE. V gave up 0 bases and J gave up 5 bases, with 23 bases separating them. This CDR3 region has 18 residues. CDR3 sequence reads: CASSVVGRGKGGGYGYTF. The DNA of the CDR3 is TGTGCCAGCAGCGTAGTCGGACGGGGAAAAGGCGGGGGATATGGCTACACCTTC. The full variable domain, completed using reference TRBV9 and TRBJ1-2, is DSGVTQTPKHLITATGQRVTLRCSPRSGDLSVYWYQQSLDQGLQFLIQYYNGEERAKGNILERFSAQQFPDLHSELNLSSLELGDSALYFCASSVVGRGKGGGYGYTFGSGTRLTVV.

V and J are TRBV27 and TRBJ2-1, with 9 bases matching TRBD2. CDR3 length equals 16 residues. Germline CDR1 is MNHEY and CDR2 is SMNVEV (reference sequence). After removal of 3 bases from V and 11 bases from J, the junction contained 14 bases not matched to a gene. CDR3 in DNA: TGTGCCAGCAGTTTTTTGGCGGGGGGGGACCCCGGGAAGCAGTTCTTC. Translating it yields CASSFLAGGDPGKQFF.

This sequence joins TRBV18 and TRBJ2-3, with D hard to call. This CDR3 is built from 15 residues. Germline CDR1 and CDR2: KGHSH and LQKENI. The V end lost 3 bases, the J end lost 2 bases, and 12 bases lay between the germline ends. CDR3 DNA sequence: TGTGCCAGCTCACCCAGAACAGATATCACAGATACGCAGTATTTT. This sequence encodes CASSPRTDITDTQYF. Using reference TRBV18 and TRBJ2-3 for the parts outside the CDR3, the full variable domain is NAGVMQNPRHLVRRRGQEARLRCSPMKGHSHVYWYRQLPEEGLKFMVYLQKENIIDESGMPKERFSAEFPKEGPSILRIQQVVRGDSAAYFCASSPRTDITDTQYFGPGTRLTVL.

The table lists this clonotype with many counts. The rearrangement joins TRBV12-3 or TRBV12-4 to TRBJ1-5; 9 nucleotides match TRBD1. The CDR3 is 15 residues long. The V and J ends lost 3 bases and 7 bases, in that order; junction bases with no gene match: 7. The CDR3, as DNA: TGTGCCAGCAGTTTTTCGGGACAGGGAAACCAGCCCCAGCATTTT. It translates to CASSFSGQGNQPQHF.

This clonotype was counted ten times or more. The chain joins TRBV18 to TRBJ2-5; D call uncertain. Trimming took off 6 bases at V and 3 bases at J, with 14 bases between the two ends. Per germline, CDR1 KGHSH and CDR2 LQKENI. CDR3 size: 14 residues. The CDR3 sequence: CASSTTNPEETQYF. CDR3 nucleotides: TGTGCCAGCTCGACGACAAATCCTGAAGAGACCCAGTACTTC.

This clonotype was seen a few times. V is TRBV5-1 and J is TRBJ2-5; D is possibly TRBD1 (6 bases). Germline-derived CDR1 and CDR2 are SGHRS and YFSETQ. The V and J ends lost 4 bases and 1 base respectively, with 20 bases between them. The CDR3 runs to 17 residues. CDR3 amino acids: CASSQMLDSSLQETQYF. CDR3 in DNA: TGCGCCAGCAGCCAAATGCTGGACAGTTCGCTCCAAGAGACCCAGTACTTC. Supplemented by reference TRBV5-1 and TRBJ2-5, the full variable domain reads KAGVTQTPRYLIKTRGQQVTLSCSPISGHRSVSWYQQTPGQGLQFLFEYFSETQRNKGNFPGRFSGRQFSNSRSEMNVSTLELGDSALYLCASSQMLDSSLQETQYFGPGTRLLVL.

The chain joins TRBV20-1 to TRBJ1-2, with 9 bases aligning to TRBD1. Germline loops: CDR1 DFQATT, CDR2 SNEGSKA (reference sequence). The CDR3 loop spans 15 amino acids. Trimming cost V 5 bases and J 3 bases; bases outside gene matches: 10. CDR3 nucleotide sequence: TGCAGTGCTGCACACCGGGACAGGGTAGACTATGGCTACACCTTC. Its protein is CSAAHRDRVDYGYTF.

This clonotype came up a few times. This chain uses TRBV5-1 with TRBJ1-5; TRBD1 might be the D (5 bases). Between the trimmed V and J ends, which lost 2 bases and 5 bases, there was a span of 14 bases. The germline gives CDR1 SGHRS, CDR2 YFSETQ. CDR3 length: 15 amino acids. CDR3 bases: TGCGCCAGCAGCTTTTCTGGGACCTGGGATCAGCCCCAGCATTTT. This translates into CASSFSGTWDQPQHF.

A few counts support this clonotype. This chain connects TRBV9 to TRBJ2-5; 10 nucleotides match TRBD1. The germline gives CDR1 SGDLS, CDR2 YYNGEE. This CDR3 comprises 16 residues. V lost 2 bases, J lost 4 bases, and 8 bases stayed unmatched. The CDR3 sequence is CASSVRQGAVGETQYF. DNA of the CDR3: TGTGCCAGCAGCGTTCGACAGGGGGCAGTGGGAGAGACCCAGTACTTC. Together with reference TRBV9 and TRBJ2-5, the CDR3 gives the full variable domain: DSGVTQTPKHLITATGQRVTLRCSPRSGDLSVYWYQQSLDQGLQFLIQYYNGEERAKGNILERFSAQQFPDLHSELNLSSLELGDSALYFCASSVRQGAVGETQYFGPGTRLLVL.

This clonotype was counted ten times or more. The V call is TRBV2, the J call TRBJ1-2, with a possible D match to TRBD1 (5 bases). This CDR3 comprises 13 residues. The germline V and J ends were trimmed by 7 bases and 8 bases, with 17 bases remaining between them. CDR1 is SNHLY, CDR2 FYNNEI, per germline. The CDR3 DNA reads TGTGCCAGCACCATAGGACACTATGGGGGCTACACCTTC. This gives the protein CASTIGHYGGYTF.

The chain links TRBV4-2 to TRBJ2-5; D may be TRBD2 (5 bases). The CDR3 has 14 amino acids. Trimming left V 0 bases short and J 5 bases short, with 10 bases between. Germline V gene lookup returns CDR1 LGHNA and CDR2 YNFKEQ. The CDR3 loop reads CASSQETPGETQYF. CDR3 DNA sequence: TGTGCCAGCAGCCAAGAGACCCCGGGGGAGACCCAGTACTTC.

Written as DNA, the CDR3 is TGTGCCAGCAGCGGTGGGGTAGACACCGGGGAGCTGTTTTTT. Residues: CASSGGVDTGELFF. The chain links TRBV7-8 to TRBJ2-2; no clear D gene. V was shortened by 5 bases and J by 3 bases, with 10 bases between the two germline ends. The CDR3 loop spans 14 amino acids. CDR1 and CDR2 (germline): SGHVS, FQNEAQ.

The chain joins TRBV6-5 to TRBJ1-2; D is unclear. CDR3 size: 13 residues. Germline assignment: CDR1 MNHEY and CDR2 SVGAGI. V lost 2 bases to trimming and J lost 5 bases, with 9 bases between them. CDR3 bases: TGTGCCAGCAGTTACCGGACCCAGTATGGCTACACCTTC. It is translated as CASSYRTQYGYTF.